The 6 T cell receptor beta chains given below trace back to one sample, sequenced in a study of B cell selection in AIRE deficiency. Assay used: immunoSEQ multiplex PCR; TCRdb lists only in-frame clones, some missing. Of 20,000 to 25,000 clones in the sample, approximately 97% are singletons; the top ten hold 0.2% to 0.25%. The sorted conventional CD4 T cells were gated as CD4+CD127+. The sample comprised conventional CD4+ T cells sorted from PBMCs. These receptors originate from a human donor with AIRE deficiency.

The chain links TRBV2 to TRBJ2-2; no clear D gene. Trimming took off 2 bases at V and 1 base at J, with 5 bases between the two ends. This CDR3 spans 14 amino acids. Germline CDR1 is SNHLY and CDR2 is FYNNEI. In DNA, the CDR3 is TGTGCCAGCAGTGAAAGGCGGAACACCGGGGAGCTGTTTTTT. It encodes CASSERRNTGELFF.

The rearrangement uses TRBV28 and TRBJ2-5; possible D gene TRBD2, 5 bases. The V gene lost 5 bases and the J gene lost 7 bases, with 5 bases spanning the gap. The CDR3 is made up of 10 amino acids. Germline V lookup: CDR1 MDHEN, CDR2 SYDVKM. CDR3 sequence reads: CASSGRTQYF. CDR3 coding DNA: TGTGCCAGCAGTGGGAGGACCCAGTACTTC.

The CDR3 coding sequence is TGTGCCAGCAGCGATGCCCTAGCGCTCAAAAACATTCAGTACTTC. Translating it yields CASSDALALKNIQYF. The chain couples TRBV7-8 to TRBJ2-4, with D possibly matching TRBD2 (6 bases). The CDR3 has 15 residues. CDR1 is SGHVS, CDR2 FQNEAQ, per germline. V lost 5 bases, J lost 3 bases, and 14 bases lay in between.

The DNA of the CDR3 is TGTGCCAGCAGTTATGACACTAACTATGGCTACACCTTC. Translating gives CASSYDTNYGYTF. The V gene is TRBV6-5, the J gene TRBJ1-2; D unclear. The CDR3 is 13 amino acids. Germline V CDR1 and CDR2: MNHEY, SVGAGI. V was pared by 3 bases and J by 0 bases, with 5 bases between.

This chain connects TRBV7-2 to TRBJ1-1; D possibly corresponds to TRBD1 (6 bases). The germline V gene has CDR1 SGHTA and CDR2 FQGNSA. The V and J ends lost 1 base and 6 bases respectively, with 15 bases between them. CDR3 length equals 15 residues. For the CDR3, the DNA is TGTGCCAGCAGCTTAGTAGGGGGGGCGCGCGCTGAAGCTTTCTTT. Translating it yields CASSLVGGARAEAFF.

The CDR3: CASSWTSGGPNEQFF. The CDR3 DNA is TGTGCCAGCAGCTGGACTAGCGGGGGTCCCAATGAGCAGTTCTTC. The rearrangement links TRBV28 to TRBJ2-1; 13 nucleotides line up with TRBD2. Germline CDR1 MDHEN, CDR2 SYDVKM. The CDR3 sequence is 15 residues long. V gave up 6 bases and J gave up 6 bases; unmatched junction bases: 5.